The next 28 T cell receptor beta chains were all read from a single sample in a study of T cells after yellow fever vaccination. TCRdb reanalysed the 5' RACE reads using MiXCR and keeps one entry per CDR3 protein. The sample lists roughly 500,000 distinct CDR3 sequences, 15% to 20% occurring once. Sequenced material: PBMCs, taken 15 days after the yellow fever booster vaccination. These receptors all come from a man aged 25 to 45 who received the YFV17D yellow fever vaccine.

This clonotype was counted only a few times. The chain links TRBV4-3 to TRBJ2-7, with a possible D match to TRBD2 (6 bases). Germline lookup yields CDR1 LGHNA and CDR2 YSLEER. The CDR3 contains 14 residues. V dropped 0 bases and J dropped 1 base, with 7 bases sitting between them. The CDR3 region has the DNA TGCGCCAGCAGCCAAGATCGGGAGTCCTACGAGCAGTACTTC. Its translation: CASSQDRESYEQYF.

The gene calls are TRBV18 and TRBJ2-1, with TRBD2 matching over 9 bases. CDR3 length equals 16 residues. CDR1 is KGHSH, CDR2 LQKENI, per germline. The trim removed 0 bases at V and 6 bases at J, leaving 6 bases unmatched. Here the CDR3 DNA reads TGTGCCAGCTCACCACCCGGCGGGAGGGCCTCCAATGAGCAGTTCTTC. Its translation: CASSPPGGRASNEQFF.

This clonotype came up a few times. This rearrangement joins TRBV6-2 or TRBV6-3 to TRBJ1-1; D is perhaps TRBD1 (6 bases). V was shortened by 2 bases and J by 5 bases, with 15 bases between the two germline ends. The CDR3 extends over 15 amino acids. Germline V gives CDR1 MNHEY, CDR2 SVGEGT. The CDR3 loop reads CASSYMARGGTEAFF. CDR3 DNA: TGTGCCAGCAGTTACATGGCCAGGGGAGGTACTGAAGCTTTCTTT.

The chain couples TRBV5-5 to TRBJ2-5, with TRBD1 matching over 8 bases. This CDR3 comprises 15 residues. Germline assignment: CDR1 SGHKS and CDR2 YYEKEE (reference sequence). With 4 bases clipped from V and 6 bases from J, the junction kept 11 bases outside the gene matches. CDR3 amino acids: CASSQNGQGAKTQYF. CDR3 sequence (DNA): TGTGCCAGCAGCCAAAATGGGCAGGGGGCCAAGACCCAGTACTTC.

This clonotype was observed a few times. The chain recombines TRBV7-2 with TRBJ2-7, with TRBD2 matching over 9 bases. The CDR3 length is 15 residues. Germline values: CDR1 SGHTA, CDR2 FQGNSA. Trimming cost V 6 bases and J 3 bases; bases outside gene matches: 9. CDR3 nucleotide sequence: TGTGCCAGCAGTTCCGCTAGCGGGAAGGTCTACGAGCAGTACTTC. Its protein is CASSSASGKVYEQYF. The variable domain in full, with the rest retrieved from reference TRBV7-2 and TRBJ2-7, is GAGVSQSPSNKVTEKGKDVELRCDPISGHTALYWYRQSLGQGLEFLIYFQGNSAPDKSGLPSDRFSAERTGGSVSTLTIQRTQQEDSAVYLCASSSASGKVYEQYFGPGTRLTVT.

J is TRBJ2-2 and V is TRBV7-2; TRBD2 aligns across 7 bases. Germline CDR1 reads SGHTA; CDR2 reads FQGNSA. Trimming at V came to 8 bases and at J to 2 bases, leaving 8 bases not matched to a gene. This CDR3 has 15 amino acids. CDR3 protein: CASAPSGLNTGELFF. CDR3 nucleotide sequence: TGTGCCAGCGCACCTAGCGGATTAAACACCGGGGAGCTGTTTTTT. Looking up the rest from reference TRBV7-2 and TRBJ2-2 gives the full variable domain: GAGVSQSPSNKVTEKGKDVELRCDPISGHTALYWYRQSLGQGLEFLIYFQGNSAPDKSGLPSDRFSAERTGGSVSTLTIQRTQQEDSAVYLCASAPSGLNTGELFFGEGSRLTVL.

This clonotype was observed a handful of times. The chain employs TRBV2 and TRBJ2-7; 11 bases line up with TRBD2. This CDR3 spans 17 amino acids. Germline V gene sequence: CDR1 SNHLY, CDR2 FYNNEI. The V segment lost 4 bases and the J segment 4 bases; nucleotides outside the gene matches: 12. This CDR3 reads CASSAPGGTSGYYEQYF. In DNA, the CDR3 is TGTGCCAGCAGTGCTCCGGGGGGGACTAGCGGCTATTACGAGCAGTACTTC.

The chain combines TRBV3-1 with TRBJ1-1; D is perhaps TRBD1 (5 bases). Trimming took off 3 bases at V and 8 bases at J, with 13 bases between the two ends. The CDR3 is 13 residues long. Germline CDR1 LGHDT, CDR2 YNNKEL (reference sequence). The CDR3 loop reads CASSQYRGGEAFF. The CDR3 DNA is TGTGCCAGCAGCCAGTACCGGGGCGGGGAAGCTTTCTTT.

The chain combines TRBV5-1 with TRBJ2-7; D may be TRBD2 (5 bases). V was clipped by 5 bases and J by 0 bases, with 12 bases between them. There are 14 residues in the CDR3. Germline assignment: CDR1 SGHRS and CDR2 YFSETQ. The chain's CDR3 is CASSTVGSSYEQYF. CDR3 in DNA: TGCGCCAGCAGTACGGTGGGGAGCTCCTACGAGCAGTACTTC.

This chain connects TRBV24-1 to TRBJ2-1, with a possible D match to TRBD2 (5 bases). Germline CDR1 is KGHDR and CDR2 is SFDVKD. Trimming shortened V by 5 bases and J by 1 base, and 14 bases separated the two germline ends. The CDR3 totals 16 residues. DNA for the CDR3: TGTGCCACCAGTGCCGAGATCGGGGAGTCCTACAATGAGCAGTTCTTC. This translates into CATSAEIGESYNEQFF.

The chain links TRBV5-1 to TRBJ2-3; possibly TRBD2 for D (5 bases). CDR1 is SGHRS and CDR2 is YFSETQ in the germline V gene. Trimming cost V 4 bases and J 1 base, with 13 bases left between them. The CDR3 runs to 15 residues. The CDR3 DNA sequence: TGCGCCAGCAGCGTTGGGAGTGGAGGCACAGATACGCAGTATTTT. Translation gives CASSVGSGGTDTQYF.

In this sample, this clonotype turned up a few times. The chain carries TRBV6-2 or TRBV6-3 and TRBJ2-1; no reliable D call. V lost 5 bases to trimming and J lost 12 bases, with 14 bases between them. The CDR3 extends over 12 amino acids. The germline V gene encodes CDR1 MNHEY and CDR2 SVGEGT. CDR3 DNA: TGTGCCAGCAGTCGCCCAGAAAGTGGGCAGTTCTTC. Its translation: CASSRPESGQFF.

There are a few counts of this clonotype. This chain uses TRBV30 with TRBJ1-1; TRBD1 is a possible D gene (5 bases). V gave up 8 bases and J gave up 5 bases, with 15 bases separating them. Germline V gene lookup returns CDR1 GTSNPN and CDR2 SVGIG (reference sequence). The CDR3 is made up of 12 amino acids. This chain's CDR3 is CARGEGLTEAFF. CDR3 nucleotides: TGTGCCCGGGGGGAGGGGTTGACTGAAGCTTTCTTT.

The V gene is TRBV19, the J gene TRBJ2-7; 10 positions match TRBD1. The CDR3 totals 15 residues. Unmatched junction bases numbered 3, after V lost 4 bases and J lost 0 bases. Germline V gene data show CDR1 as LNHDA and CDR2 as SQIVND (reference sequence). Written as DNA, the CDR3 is TGTGCCAGTAGTAAGACAGGGGGCGCCTCCTACGAGCAGTACTTC. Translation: CASSKTGGASYEQYF.

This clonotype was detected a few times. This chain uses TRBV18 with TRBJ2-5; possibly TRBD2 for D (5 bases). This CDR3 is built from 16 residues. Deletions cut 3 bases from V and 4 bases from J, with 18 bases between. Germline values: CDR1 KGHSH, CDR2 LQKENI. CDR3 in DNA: TGTGCCAGCTCACCTCTTCTGGGAGAATCGCCAGAGACCCAGTACTTC. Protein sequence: CASSPLLGESPETQYF.

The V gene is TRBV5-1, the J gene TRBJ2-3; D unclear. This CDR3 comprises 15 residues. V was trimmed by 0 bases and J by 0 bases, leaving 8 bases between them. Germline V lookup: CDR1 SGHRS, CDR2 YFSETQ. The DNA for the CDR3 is TGCGCCAGCAGCTTGGCGGCGACTAGCACAGATACGCAGTATTTT. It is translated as CASSLAATSTDTQYF.

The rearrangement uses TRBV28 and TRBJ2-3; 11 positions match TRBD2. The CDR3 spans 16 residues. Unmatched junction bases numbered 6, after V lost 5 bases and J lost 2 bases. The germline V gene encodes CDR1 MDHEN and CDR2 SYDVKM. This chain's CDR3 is CASSRLAGGATDTQYF. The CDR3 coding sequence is TGTGCCAGCAGTCGTTTAGCGGGAGGGGCCACAGATACGCAGTATTTT.

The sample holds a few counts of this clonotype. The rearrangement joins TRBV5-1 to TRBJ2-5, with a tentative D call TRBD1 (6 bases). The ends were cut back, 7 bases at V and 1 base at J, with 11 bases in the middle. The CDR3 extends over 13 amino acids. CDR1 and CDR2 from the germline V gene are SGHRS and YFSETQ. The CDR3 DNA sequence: TGCGCCAGCCGTACAGGGCTCCAAGAGACCCAGTACTTC. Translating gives CASRTGLQETQYF. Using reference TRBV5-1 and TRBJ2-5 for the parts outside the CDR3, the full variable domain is KAGVTQTPRYLIKTRGQQVTLSCSPISGHRSVSWYQQTPGQGLQFLFEYFSETQRNKGNFPGRFSGRQFSNSRSEMNVSTLELGDSALYLCASRTGLQETQYFGPGTRLLVL.

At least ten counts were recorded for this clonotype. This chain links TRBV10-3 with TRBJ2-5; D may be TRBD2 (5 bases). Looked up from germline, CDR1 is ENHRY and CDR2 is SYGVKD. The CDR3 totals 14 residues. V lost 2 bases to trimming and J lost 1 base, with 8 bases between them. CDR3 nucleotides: TGTGCCATCAGTGAGCGCGGGTCCCAAGAGACCCAGTACTTC. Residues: CAISERGSQETQYF.

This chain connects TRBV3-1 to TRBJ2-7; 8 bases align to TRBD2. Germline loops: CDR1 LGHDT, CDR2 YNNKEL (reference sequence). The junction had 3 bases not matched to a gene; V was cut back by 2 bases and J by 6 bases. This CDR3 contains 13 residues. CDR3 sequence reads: CASSQLAGGEQYF. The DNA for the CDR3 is TGTGCCAGCAGCCAACTAGCGGGCGGCGAGCAGTACTTC.

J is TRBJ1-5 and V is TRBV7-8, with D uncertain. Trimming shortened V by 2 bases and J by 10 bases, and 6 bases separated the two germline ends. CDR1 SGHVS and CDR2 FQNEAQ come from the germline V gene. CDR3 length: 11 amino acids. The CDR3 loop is CASSLTGPQHF. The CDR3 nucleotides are TGTGCCAGCAGCTTAACTGGACCCCAGCATTTT. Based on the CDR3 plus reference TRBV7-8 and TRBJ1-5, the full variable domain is GAGVSQSPRYKVAKRGQDVALRCDPISGHVSLFWYQQALGQGPEFLTYFQNEAQLDKSGLPSDRFFAERPEGSVSTLKIQRTQQEDSAVYLCASSLTGPQHFGDGTRLSIL.

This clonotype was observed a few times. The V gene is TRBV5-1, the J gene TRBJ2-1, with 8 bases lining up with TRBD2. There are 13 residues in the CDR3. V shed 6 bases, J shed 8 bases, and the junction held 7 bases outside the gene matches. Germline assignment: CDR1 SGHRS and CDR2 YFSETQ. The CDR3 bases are TGCGCCAGCAATCCGGGAGGGCCGGATGAGCAGTTCTTC. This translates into CASNPGGPDEQFF.

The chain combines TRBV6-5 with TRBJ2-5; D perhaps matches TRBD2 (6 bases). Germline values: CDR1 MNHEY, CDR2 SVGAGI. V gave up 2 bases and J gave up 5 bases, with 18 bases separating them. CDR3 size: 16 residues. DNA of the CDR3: TGTGCCAGCAGTTACGGAGGAAGGGGCGCGGGGGAGACCCAGTACTTC. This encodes CASSYGGRGAGETQYF.

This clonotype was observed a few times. CDR3 loop: CASSVDVRGEYNEQFF. The CDR3 nucleotides read TGTGCCAGCAGCGTAGACGTCAGGGGAGAATACAATGAGCAGTTCTTC. The chain combines TRBV9 with TRBJ2-1, with a tentative D call TRBD1 (6 bases). Germline V gene lookup returns CDR1 SGDLS and CDR2 YYNGEE. This CDR3 has 16 residues. V lost 0 bases to trimming and J lost 4 bases, with 14 bases between them.

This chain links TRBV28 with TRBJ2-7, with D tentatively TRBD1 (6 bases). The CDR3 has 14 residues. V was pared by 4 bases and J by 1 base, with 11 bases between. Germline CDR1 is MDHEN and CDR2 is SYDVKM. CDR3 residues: CASSSGHVSYEQYF. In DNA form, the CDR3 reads TGTGCCAGCAGTTCGGGACACGTATCCTACGAGCAGTACTTC.

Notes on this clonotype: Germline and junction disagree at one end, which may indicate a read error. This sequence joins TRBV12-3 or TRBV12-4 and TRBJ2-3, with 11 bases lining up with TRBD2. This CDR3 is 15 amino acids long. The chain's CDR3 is CASRLAGGPSDTQYF. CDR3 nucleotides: TGTGCCAGCAGGTTAGCGGGAGGGCCGTCGGATACGCAGTATTTT.

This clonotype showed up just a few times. CDR3 nucleotides: TGCAGTGCTAGAGTCCCGGGTCCGTATGGCTACACCTTC. This encodes CSARVPGPYGYTF. This chain connects TRBV20-1 to TRBJ1-2; D uncertain. With 1 base removed from V and 5 bases from J, the gap between germline ends came to 11 bases. This CDR3 is built from 13 residues. From germline, CDR1 is DFQATT and CDR2 SNEGSKA (reference sequence).

The CDR3 spells CSARASGRGELYEQYF. The CDR3 coding sequence is TGCAGTGCTAGAGCCAGCGGGAGAGGGGAACTCTACGAGCAGTACTTC. V is TRBV20-1 and J is TRBJ2-7, with 8 bases matching TRBD2. The CDR3 consists of 16 residues. Germline V gene lookup returns CDR1 DFQATT and CDR2 SNEGSKA (reference sequence). V was pared by 1 base and J by 3 bases, with 11 bases of the junction left unmatched.